These 20 T cell receptor beta chains originate from one sample sequenced in a study of blood T cell repertoires in COVID-19. The data were produced by immunoSEQ multiplex PCR, yet TCRdb's version contains in-frame clones alone and is incomplete. The sample gives 350,000 to 400,000 clones, more than 85% of which show up once; 2.5% to 3% is in the top ten. The sequenced sample was PBMCs or T cells enriched from blood (not recorded which). The receptor source for this set is a woman aged 30 to 39 who had recovered from COVID-19.

This chain links TRBV19 with TRBJ2-1; D may be TRBD1 (6 bases). The CDR3 is 16 residues long. The V gene lost 0 bases and the J gene lost 4 bases, with 13 bases spanning the gap. Germline CDR1 reads LNHDA; CDR2 reads SQIVND (reference sequence). The CDR3 sequence: CASSIEPGTSYNEQFF. For the CDR3, the DNA is TGTGCCAGTAGTATAGAACCCGGGACAAGTTACAATGAGCAGTTCTTC.

V is TRBV10-1 and J is TRBJ2-7; 11 bases agree with TRBD2. This CDR3 is built from 15 residues. V was pared by 10 bases and J by 4 bases, with 12 bases of the junction left unmatched. Germline V gene sequence: CDR1 WNHNN, CDR2 SYGVQD (reference sequence). The CDR3 region has the DNA TGCGCCACCAAGAACATAGCGGGAGGGCCGTACGAGCAGTACTTC. Amino acids: CATKNIAGGPYEQYF.

This sequence joins TRBV19 and TRBJ1-5; tentative D call: TRBD1 (5 bases). V lost 3 bases, J lost 4 bases, and 10 bases lay in between. The CDR3 has 14 residues. Germline assignment: CDR1 LNHDA and CDR2 SQIVND (reference sequence). The CDR3 region is CASSITPGNQPQHF. The CDR3 coding sequence is TGTGCCAGTAGTATCACTCCAGGGAATCAGCCCCAGCATTTT.

This clone turned up a few times. The chain recombines TRBV27 with TRBJ2-1, with D hard to call. V dropped 6 bases and J dropped 8 bases, with 8 bases sitting between them. Germline CDR1 and CDR2: MNHEY and SMNVEV (reference sequence). The CDR3 is 11 amino acids. CDR3 in amino acids: CASSSLDEQFF. The DNA of the CDR3 is TGTGCCAGCAGCAGTCTTGATGAGCAGTTCTTC.

Turning to this clone: The junction does not match germline at one end; this may be a read error. This chain connects TRBV3-1 (or the pseudogene TRBV3-2) to TRBJ2-7; TRBD2 is a possible D gene (6 bases). This CDR3 contains 12 residues. Germline CDR1 and CDR2: LGHDT and YNNKEL (reference sequence). The CDR3 sequence is CASSPGTVELYF. In nucleotides, the CDR3 is TGTGCCAGCAGCCCCGGGACTGTAGAGCTGTACTTC.

The J gene is TRBJ1-5, the V gene TRBV21-1; the table's D call, TRBD1, has no DNA check behind it. TRBV21-1 is given as a pseudogene. This CDR3 region has 14 residues. This chain's CDR3 is CASSGQLPNQPQHF. CDR3 nucleotide sequence: TGTGCCAGCAGTGGACAGTTACCCAATCAGCCCCAGCATTTT.

The chain is built from TRBV5-1 and TRBJ1-6; maybe TRBD1 (5 bases). Trimming removed 4 bases from V and 7 bases from J, with 9 bases in between. Germline V gene lookup returns CDR1 SGHRS and CDR2 YFSETQ. The CDR3 spans 13 residues. The DNA for the CDR3 is TGCGCCAGCAGCGATAGGGGCAATTCACCCCTCCACTTT. This gives the protein CASSDRGNSPLHF.

The CDR3 coding sequence is TGTGCCAGCAGTTTATCCCGACAGGGTCAAGAGACCCAGTACTTC. Amino acids: CASSLSRQGQETQYF. The gene calls are TRBV27 and TRBJ2-5, with 7 bases that match TRBD1. V dropped 0 bases and J dropped 2; count of bases not matched to a gene: 3. The germline CDR1 and CDR2 sequences are MNHEY and SMNVEV (reference sequence). The CDR3 extends over 15 amino acids.

The chain combines TRBV11-3 with TRBJ2-1, with 8 bases matching TRBD1. CDR1 is SGHNT, CDR2 YENEEA, per germline. Trimming cost V 0 bases and J 5 bases; bases outside gene matches: 18. This CDR3 comprises 20 residues. CDR3 nucleotides: TGTGCCAGCAGCTTAGATTCCCCGGACAGGGTACAGGGTAACCACAATGAGCAGTTCTTC. Translating gives CASSLDSPDRVQGNHNEQFF.

This clone was counted a few times. The V and J genes are TRBV21-1 and TRBJ2-1; no check of the table's D call, TRBD2, against the DNA was made. TRBV21-1 is designated a pseudogene. The CDR3 sequence is 17 residues long. CDR3 protein: CASSPTSGHPTYNEQFF. DNA for the CDR3: TGTGCCAGCAGCCCTACCTCTGGTCACCCAACCTACAATGAGCAGTTCTTC.

The J gene is TRBJ1-6, the V gene TRBV6-5, with D uncertain. The ends were cut back, 8 bases at V and 4 bases at J, with 9 bases in the middle. CDR1 MNHEY and CDR2 SVGAGI come from the germline V gene. CDR3 size: 13 residues. CDR3: CASHPGYNSPLHF. The CDR3, as DNA: TGTGCCAGCCATCCGGGTTATAATTCACCCCTCCACTTT.

J is TRBJ1-1 and V is TRBV9, with D tentatively TRBD1 (6 bases). The CDR3 has 13 residues. The germline V gene has CDR1 SGDLS and CDR2 YYNGEE. The germline V and J ends were trimmed by 4 bases and 6 bases, with 13 bases remaining between them. CDR3 in DNA: TGTGCCAGCAGCCTAAAGGGGGGGCCTGAAGCTTTCTTT. Residues: CASSLKGGPEAFF.

The chain recombines TRBV11-2 with TRBJ1-4; tentative D call: TRBD1 (5 bases). Germline loops: CDR1 SGHAT, CDR2 FQNNGV. V shed 8 bases and J shed 4 bases, with 14 bases lying between them. The CDR3 runs to 14 residues. CDR3 coding DNA: TGTGCCAGCGGACCGGGGGGGAATAATGAAAAACTGTTTTTT. As protein: CASGPGGNNEKLFF.

This clone has only one observation. The V gene is TRBV19, the J gene TRBJ2-6; 7 nucleotides align to TRBD2. CDR1 is LNHDA, CDR2 SQIVND, per germline (reference sequence). V lost 6 bases and J lost 0; bases outside the gene matches: 11. CDR3 size: 18 residues. The CDR3 DNA is TGTGCCAGTAGCGGAGCGGCGGGAGCCCGCTCTGGGGCCAACGTCCTGACTTTC. Protein product: CASSGAAGARSGANVLTF. The entire variable domain, with the rest obtained from reference TRBV19 and TRBJ2-6, is as follows: DGGITQSPKYLFRKEGQNVTLSCEQNLNHDAMYWYRQDPGQGLRLIYYSQIVNDFQKGDIAEGYSVSREKKESFPLTVTSAQKNPTAFYLCASSGAAGARSGANVLTFGAGSRLTVL.

V usage is TRBV7-2 and J usage is TRBJ1-4; TRBD1 matches at 11 bases. The CDR3 has 15 amino acids. Germline V gene lookup returns CDR1 SGHTA and CDR2 FQGNSA. Losses at the gene ends were 5 bases for V and 15 bases for J; bases not matched to a gene: 14. The CDR3 protein is CASSPQGTGGRRVFF. The CDR3 bases are TGTGCCAGCAGCCCGCAAGGGACAGGGGGACGTCGGGTGTTTTTT.

This clone came up a few times. The rearrangement links TRBV10-1 to TRBJ1-2; no definite D call. V was shortened by 0 bases and J by 5 bases, with 7 bases between the two germline ends. The CDR3 sequence is 13 residues long. Germline lookup yields CDR1 WNHNN and CDR2 SYGVQD (reference sequence). CDR3 bases: TGCGCCAGCAGTGAGTCCGACAATTATGGCTACACCTTC. Its protein is CASSESDNYGYTF.

The chain uses TRBV5-4 and TRBJ2-4; 9 positions match TRBD2. This CDR3 comprises 16 residues. Trimming at V came to 7 bases and at J to 2 bases, leaving 10 bases not matched to a gene. Germline CDR1 SGHNT, CDR2 YYREEE (reference sequence). CDR3 bases: TGTGCCAGCCGGACTAGCGCTCCCGATTCCAAAAACATTCAGTACTTC. This gives the protein CASRTSAPDSKNIQYF.

The count of this clone is one. The rearrangement joins TRBV6-1 to TRBJ1-5, with a weak D call TRBD1 (6 bases). The ends were cut back, 1 base at V and 6 bases at J, with 10 bases in the middle. Germline CDR1 is MNHNS and CDR2 is SASEGT. The CDR3 is 14 residues long. The CDR3 sequence: CASSEGTAGQPQHF. The CDR3 region has the DNA TGTGCCAGCAGTGAAGGGACAGCAGGTCAGCCCCAGCATTTT.

CDR3 loop: CATSDETGQGYTF. The CDR3 DNA is TGTGCCACCAGTGATGAGACAGGGCAAGGCTACACCTTC. This chain joins TRBV24-1 and TRBJ1-2; TRBD1 matches 7 bases. The trim removed 3 bases at V and 8 bases at J, leaving 5 bases unmatched. The CDR3 extends over 13 amino acids. Per the germline V gene, CDR1 is KGHDR and CDR2 is SFDVKD.

This clone was seen once. The rearrangement links TRBV6-1 to TRBJ1-2; tentative D call: TRBD1 (5 bases). Germline values: CDR1 MNHNS, CDR2 SASEGT. Trimming stripped 2 bases from V and 4 bases from J, with 17 bases between. The CDR3 is 16 residues long. The CDR3 sequence is CASSENIWAGPYGYTF. The CDR3 DNA reads TGTGCCAGCAGTGAAAACATCTGGGCGGGACCCTATGGCTACACCTTC.